Listed below are T cell receptor beta chains from one sample, sequenced in a study of Graves' ophthalmopathy and Graves' hyperthyroidism. One entry per CDR3 protein results from TCRdb running MiXCR on the multiplex PCR reads. This sample yields under 350,000 distinct CDR3 sequences, of which roughly 16% are seen a single time; about 12% belongs to the top ten. Sequenced input: peripheral blood. Receptors originate from an adult man with Graves' ophthalmopathy. Each CDR3 is given with its conserved first and last residue. Fields, in order: V gene, J gene, CDR3 protein.

V: TRBV12-3/TRBV12-4
J: TRBJ2-7
CDR3: CASSLGSGRAYEQCF

V: TRBV3-1
J: TRBJ2-5
CDR3: CASSLGTSVQTQYF

V: TRBV20-1
J: TRBJ2-7
CDR3: CSARGPGGVSYEQYF

V: TRBV6-5
J: TRBJ2-5
CDR3: CASTGAEETQYF

V: TRBV20-1
J: TRBJ1-5
CDR3: CSARDGDQPQHF

V: TRBV6-1
J: TRBJ1-5
CDR3: CASSGVQSNQPQHF

V: TRBV20-1
J: TRBJ2-7
CDR3: CSARGVEAGWVEQYF

V: TRBV29-1
J: TRBJ1-1
CDR3: CSVVSRMINTEAFF

V: TRBV29-1
J: TRBJ1-2
CDR3: CSVDDNNYGYTF

V: TRBV27
J: TRBJ2-7
CDR3: CASSHAGTGYEQYF

V: TRBV27
J: TRBJ2-7
CDR3: CASSINPGQGAYEQYF

V: TRBV20-1
J: TRBJ2-5
CDR3: CSAAYSGAGETQYF

V: TRBV12-5
J: TRBJ2-7
CDR3: CASGFSGSYEQYF

V: TRBV18
J: TRBJ2-5
CDR3: CASSPQQTQYF

V: TRBV2
J: TRBJ2-5
CDR3: CASSRIAGTKETQYF

V: TRBV20-1
J: TRBJ1-6
CDR3: CSARPLDGGAWDSPLHF

V: TRBV6-5
J: TRBJ2-7
CDR3: CASSYRGQAEQYF

V: TRBV5-4
J: TRBJ1-1
CDR3: CASSLRSGADTEAFF

V: TRBV7-3
J: TRBJ2-7
CDR3: CASSFSLWSGLAGGSYEQYF

V: TRBV5-1
J: TRBJ2-7
CDR3: CASSFRDRGLSEQYF

V: TRBV4-3
J: TRBJ1-2
CDR3: CASSQRTGNGYTF

V: TRBV18
J: TRBJ2-5
CDR3: CASSPRQVQETQYF

V: TRBV15
J: TRBJ1-3
CDR3: CATSAQGLGISGNTIYF

V: TRBV2
J: TRBJ2-7
CDR3: CASSAPGPNRGGTSGIEQYF

V: TRBV7-2
J: TRBJ2-5
CDR3: CASSLNVAGSQETQYF

V: TRBV30
J: TRBJ1-5
CDR3: CAWSLAGFDQPQHF

V: TRBV20-1
J: TRBJ2-7
CDR3: CSATGISSYEQYF

V: TRBV11-1
J: TRBJ1-1
CDR3: CASTARTNTEAFF

V: TRBV6-1
J: TRBJ1-3
CDR3: CASSLRAHTGSGTIYF

V: TRBV20-1
J: TRBJ1-5
CDR3: CSAGGLSDQPQHF

V: TRBV12-3/TRBV12-4
J: TRBJ2-2
CDR3: CASSLGSTGELFF

V: TRBV6-1
J: TRBJ2-7
CDR3: CASPQEGREYHEQYF

V: TRBV6-5
J: TRBJ2-5
CDR3: CASSPDLDGLGETQYF

V: TRBV12-3/TRBV12-4
J: TRBJ2-7
CDR3: CASRPKTGVGYEQYF

V: TRBV6-5
J: TRBJ1-1
CDR3: CASSYSGKNTEAFF

V: TRBV6-1
J: TRBJ1-6
CDR3: CASTPRAHSPLHF

V: TRBV13
J: TRBJ1-1
CDR3: CASRNRGPWTEAFF

V: TRBV27
J: TRBJ1-6
CDR3: CASSARTGYNSPLHF

V: TRBV7-9
J: TRBJ1-6
CDR3: CASSFLSTAEVPLHF

V: TRBV4-1
J: TRBJ2-5
CDR3: CASSPRTRGLQETQYF

V: TRBV12-3/TRBV12-4
J: TRBJ1-5
CDR3: CASTILNQPQHF

V: TRBV12-3/TRBV12-4
J: TRBJ2-7
CDR3: CASGRAGRDYEQYF

V: TRBV30
J: TRBJ1-1
CDR3: CAWSGSQFTEAFF

V: TRBV2
J: TRBJ2-5
CDR3: CASSRTSGSGETQYF

V: TRBV5-1
J: TRBJ2-6
CDR3: CASSLDVSGANVLTF

V: TRBV5-1
J: TRBJ1-1
CDR3: CTSSWSGGGTEAFF

V: TRBV6-1
J: TRBJ1-6
CDR3: CASSPYNSPLHF

V: TRBV18
J: TRBJ1-5
CDR3: CASSPDRVEPQHF

V: TRBV6-5
J: TRBJ1-2
CDR3: CASSYQGAGYGYTF

V: TRBV10-3
J: TRBJ2-3
CDR3: CAIQLGGGSTDTQYF

V: TRBV6-1
J: TRBJ2-5
CDR3: CASSTFSTGETQYF

V: TRBV28
J: TRBJ2-7
CDR3: CASAQGVREQYF